This T cell receptor beta chain stems from a study of OX40 agonist ivuxolimab in advanced cancers. The wider study: Under the entry rules, prior anti-PD-1, anti-PD-L1 or anti-CTLA-4 therapy was allowed, and less than 50% had some. Partial responses were achieved by three patients: one hepatocellular carcinoma, two cutaneous melanoma. Study conclusions and caveats: Clonal expansion by week 6 occurred in CD4+ and CD8+ blood T cells (at 0.1 to 3.0 mg/kg).

Blood sampling was done at baseline, cycle 4 day 1, and cycle 7 day 1. With regard to this clone: Antigen specificity is unknown.

Sequenced by immunoSEQ multiplex PCR; TCRdb stores in-frame clones only, minus some. The repertoire holds about 30,000 clones, with more than 70% as singletons. The source material was CD4+ or CD8+ T cells sorted from blood, sampled in a trial of the OX40 agonist ivuxolimab. This TCR came from an adult with an advanced solid tumor such as melanoma, head and neck, liver or kidney cancer.

CDR3 loop: CASSQTSGGAYEQYF. The CDR3 DNA reads as TGTGCCAGCAGCCAGACGAGCGGGGGGGCCTACGAGCAGTACTTC. The chain uses TRBV4-2 and TRBJ2-7; 10 bases are a match to TRBD2. Germline CDR1 is LGHNA and CDR2 is YNFKEQ. The length of the CDR3 is 15 residues. After removal of 3 bases from V and 2 bases from J, the junction contained 4 bases not matched to a gene.